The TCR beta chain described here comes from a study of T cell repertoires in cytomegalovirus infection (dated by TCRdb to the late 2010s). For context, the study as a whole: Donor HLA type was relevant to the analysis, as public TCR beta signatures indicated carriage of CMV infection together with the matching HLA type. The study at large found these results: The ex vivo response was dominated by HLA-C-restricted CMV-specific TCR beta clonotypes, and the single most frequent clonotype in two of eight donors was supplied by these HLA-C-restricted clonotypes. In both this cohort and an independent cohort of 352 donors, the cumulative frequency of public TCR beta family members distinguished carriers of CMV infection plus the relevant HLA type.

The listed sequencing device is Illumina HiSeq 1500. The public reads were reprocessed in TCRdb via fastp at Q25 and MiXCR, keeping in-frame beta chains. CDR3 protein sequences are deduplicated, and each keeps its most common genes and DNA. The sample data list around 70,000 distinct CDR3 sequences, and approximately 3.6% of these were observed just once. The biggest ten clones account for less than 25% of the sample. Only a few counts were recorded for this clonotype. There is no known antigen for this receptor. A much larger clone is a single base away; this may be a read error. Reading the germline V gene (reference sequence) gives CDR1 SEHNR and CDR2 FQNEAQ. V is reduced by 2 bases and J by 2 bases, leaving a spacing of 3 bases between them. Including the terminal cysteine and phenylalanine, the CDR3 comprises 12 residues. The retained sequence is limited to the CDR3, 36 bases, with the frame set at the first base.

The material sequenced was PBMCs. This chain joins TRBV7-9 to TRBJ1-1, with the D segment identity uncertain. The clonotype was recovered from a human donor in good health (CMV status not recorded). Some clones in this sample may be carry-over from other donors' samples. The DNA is TGTGCCAGCAGCTTAATAAACACTGAAGCTTTCTTT. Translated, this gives CASSLINTEAFF.